The sequence of this TCR beta chain was determined in a study of human T cells and chemical hapten exposure. Study-level background: Sensitization applied 2% DPC to roughly 2 cm by roughly 2 cm of upper inner arm skin.

This CDR3 has 15 amino acids. V lost 3 bases, J lost 2 bases, and 11 bases lay in between. Per the germline V gene, CDR1 is SEHNR and CDR2 is FQNEAQ (reference sequence). This clonotype was counted at least ten times. Library preparation tagged each individual cDNA molecule with a unique molecular identifier. Using its own MiXCR run on the RACE reads, TCRdb lists one record per CDR3 protein. The sample includes 42,000 or so distinct CDR3 sequences, 4% of them seen just once. This sample's time point: patch test 1, 2 weeks after DPC sensitization. Specified treatment: therapeutic diphenylcyclopropenone sensitization with weekly scalp DPC. The study extracted total RNA from unfractionated whole blood.

The sample was whole blood, taken in connection with sensitization to the hapten diphenylcyclopropenone (DPC). The rearrangement joins TRBV7-9 to TRBJ1-5; D is undetermined. The sequence derives from a man in his forties or fifties with alopecia areata. Some clones in this sample may be carry-over from other donors' samples. For the CDR3, the DNA is TGTGCCAGCAGCTTTAGCGGGAATGGCAATCAGCCCCAGCATTTT. Encoded protein: CASSFSGNGNQPQHF. The complete variable domain, with remaining parts taken from reference TRBV7-9 and TRBJ1-5, reads DTGVSQNPRHKITKRGQNVTFRCDPISEHNRLYWYRQTLGQGPEFLTYFQNEAQLEKSRLLSDRFSAERPKGSFSTLEIQRTEQGDSAMYLCASSFSGNGNQPQHFGDGTRLSIL.